These 32 T cell receptor beta chains share one sample of origin, sequenced in a study of CD8 T cells in ankylosing spondylitis. One entry per CDR3 protein results from TCRdb running MiXCR on the 5' RACE reads. The data show roughly 250,000 distinct CDR3 sequences, roughly a tenth seen once. Sample: blood, either unsorted or a sorted T cell fraction (not recorded which). These receptor sequences come from a male donor with ankylosing spondylitis or in good health (not recorded which).

For the CDR3, the DNA is TGTGCTAGTGGGCAACCGGACGACTCTCCTAACTATGGCTACACCTTC. This codes for CASGQPDDSPNYGYTF. This chain connects TRBV12-5 to TRBJ1-2; D is undetermined. The CDR3 length is 16 residues. Germline V CDR1 and CDR2: LGHNT, FRNRAP. V was shortened by 6 bases and J by 0 bases, with 17 bases between the two germline ends.

This clonotype was detected many times. The gene calls are TRBV5-6 and TRBJ1-2; no reliable D call. Germline values: CDR1 SGHDT, CDR2 YYEEEE. This CDR3 comprises 15 residues. Trimming took off 0 bases at V and 0 bases at J, with 9 bases between the two ends. In DNA, the CDR3 is TGTGCCAGCAGCTTGGCCCCCACAGCTAACTATGGCTACACCTTC. Translated, it gives CASSLAPTANYGYTF.

This clonotype was seen at least ten times. This chain links TRBV5-1 with TRBJ2-5; D gene ambiguous. The CDR3 runs to 11 residues. Germline CDR1 SGHRS, CDR2 YFSETQ. Trimming removed 5 bases at V and 3 bases at J, with 5 bases between. CDR3 DNA: TGCGCCAGCAGTGGAAAAGAGACCCAGTACTTC. Protein: CASSGKETQYF. Drawing the rest from reference TRBV5-1 and TRBJ2-5, the complete variable domain is KAGVTQTPRYLIKTRGQQVTLSCSPISGHRSVSWYQQTPGQGLQFLFEYFSETQRNKGNFPGRFSGRQFSNSRSEMNVSTLELGDSALYLCASSGKETQYFGPGTRLLVL.

This clonotype was detected many times. This chain joins TRBV30 and TRBJ2-7, with a weak D call TRBD2 (7 bases). Trimming stripped 2 bases from V and 0 bases from J, with 17 bases between. The length of the CDR3 is 16 residues. Germline V gene data show CDR1 as GTSNPN and CDR2 as SVGIG (reference sequence). The CDR3 coding sequence is TGTGCCTGGAGTCCTTGGAGGGGGGGACACTCCTACGAGCAGTACTTC. Its translation: CAWSPWRGGHSYEQYF.

This clonotype appeared a few times. This chain connects TRBV6-6 to TRBJ1-4; D may be TRBD1 (5 bases). V shed 5 bases and J shed 8 bases, with 12 bases lying between them. The CDR3 is 13 residues long. The germline gives CDR1 MNHNY, CDR2 SVGAGI (reference sequence). The CDR3 here is CASSPQGREKLFF. In DNA form, the CDR3 reads TGTGCCAGCAGTCCGCAGGGCAGGGAAAAACTGTTTTTT.

The rearrangement uses TRBV9 and TRBJ2-1; 10 nucleotides match TRBD2. Germline V gene data show CDR1 as SGDLS and CDR2 as YYNGEE. V lost 6 bases to trimming and J lost 4 bases; unmatched junction nucleotides: 4. The CDR3 runs 14 residues. The CDR3 spells CASTGTSAYNEQFF. In DNA form, the CDR3 reads TGTGCCAGCACGGGGACTAGCGCTTACAATGAGCAGTTCTTC.

This clonotype has at least ten counts. This chain connects TRBV4-2 to TRBJ2-2; 9 bases are shared with TRBD2. The V gene end was trimmed by 4 bases and the J gene end by 3 bases; junction bases not matched to a gene: 6. Germline V gene data show CDR1 as LGHNA and CDR2 as YNFKEQ. The CDR3 has 16 amino acids. Here the CDR3 DNA reads TGTGCCAGCAGCCCGACGGGCGGGAGGGACACCGGGGAGCTGTTTTTT. Its translation: CASSPTGGRDTGELFF.

In this sample, this clonotype turned up many times. V usage is TRBV20-1 and J usage is TRBJ1-2; unclear D gene. The CDR3 runs to 13 residues. CDR1 and CDR2 from the germline V gene are DFQATT and SNEGSKA (reference sequence). V lost 5 bases and J lost 0, with 10 bases in between. CDR3: CSAPEGSNYGYTF. The CDR3 DNA reads as TGCAGTGCTCCGGAGGGATCTAACTATGGCTACACCTTC.

Many counts were recorded for this clonotype. V usage is TRBV20-1 and J usage is TRBJ2-7; 11 nucleotides agree with TRBD1. Germline CDR1 and CDR2: DFQATT and SNEGSKA (reference sequence). The trim removed 6 bases at V and 4 bases at J, leaving 5 bases unmatched. The CDR3 consists of 13 residues. CDR3 amino acids: CSAMGQGVYEQYF. The CDR3 region has the DNA TGCAGTGCAATGGGACAGGGGGTATACGAGCAGTACTTC.

There are many counts of this clonotype. The chain recombines TRBV7-2 with TRBJ1-1, with a tentative D call TRBD1 (5 bases). CDR3 length: 15 amino acids. The V end was cut by 5 bases, the J end by 1 base, with 14 bases between. Germline CDR1 is SGHTA and CDR2 is FQGNSA. The DNA for the CDR3 is TGTGCCAGCAGCCCCCGTCGTGGGGCGAACACTGAAGCTTTCTTT. Translation gives CASSPRRGANTEAFF.

This clonotype has a count of ten or more. This chain uses TRBV11-2 with TRBJ2-5; no clear D. V lost 3 bases and J lost 1, with 6 bases in between. From germline, CDR1 is SGHAT and CDR2 FQNNGV. This CDR3 has 13 residues. DNA of the CDR3: TGTGCCAGCAGCTTGCCGCTCCAAGAGACCCAGTACTTC. This encodes CASSLPLQETQYF.

This clonotype was detected many times. The gene calls are TRBV12-3 or TRBV12-4 and TRBJ2-2; D uncertain. This CDR3 has 13 residues. Trimming removed 3 bases from V and 4 bases from J, with 6 bases in between. The CDR3 bases are TGTGCCAGCAGTTTGGTGGGCACCGGGGAGCTGTTTTTT. Its protein is CASSLVGTGELFF.

Ten or more counts support this clonotype. V and J are TRBV15 and TRBJ1-2; D is unclear. Trimming pared 0 bases from V and 2 bases from J, leaving 4 bases between. CDR3 length equals 13 residues. Germline values: CDR1 LNHNV, CDR2 YYDKDF (reference sequence). The CDR3 reads CATSREQNYGYTF. CDR3 in DNA: TGTGCCACCAGCAGAGAACAGAACTATGGCTACACCTTC.

A word on this clonotype: This may stem from a read error, because a much larger clone lies one nucleotide away. J is TRBJ2-1 and V is TRBV4-1; possible D gene TRBD2, 6 bases. Germline V gene sequence: CDR1 MGHRA, CDR2 YSYEKL. The CDR3 is 16 amino acids. CDR3 protein: CVSSQDLYRGNNEQFF. The CDR3 DNA reads as TGCGTCAGCAGCCAAGATCTCTACCGGGGGAACAATGAGCAGTTCTTC.

This clonotype came up many times. The CDR3 protein is CASSFPTGGGEKLFF. For the CDR3, the DNA is TGTGCCAGCAGCTTCCCTACAGGGGGAGGCGAAAAACTGTTTTTT. V gene TRBV5-6 combines with J gene TRBJ1-4; 8 nucleotides line up with TRBD1. The CDR3 runs to 15 residues. V trimming: 2 bases; J trimming: 8 bases; junction bases outside the gene matches: 8. Germline CDR1 SGHDT, CDR2 YYEEEE.

Many counts were recorded for this clonotype. This sequence joins TRBV20-1 and TRBJ1-1, with D unclear. The V gene's germline CDR1 is DFQATT and CDR2 SNEGSKA (reference sequence). This CDR3 is 13 amino acids long. Trimming shortened V by 0 bases and J by 2 bases, and 7 bases separated the two germline ends. CDR3 protein: CSAREHTNTEAFF. The CDR3 coding sequence is TGCAGTGCTAGAGAACATACAAACACTGAAGCTTTCTTT.

This clonotype was observed at least ten times. This chain's CDR3 is CASSQVDRGSYEQYF. CDR3 bases: TGCGCCAGCAGCCAGGTGGACAGAGGATCCTACGAGCAGTACTTC. The chain couples TRBV4-1 to TRBJ2-7, with a possible D match to TRBD1 (6 bases). Germline V CDR1 and CDR2: MGHRA, YSYEKL. V gave up 3 bases and J gave up 1 base, with 13 bases separating them. The CDR3 runs 15 residues.

This clonotype was counted between two and nine times. The rearrangement links TRBV19 to TRBJ2-5; 14 bases map to TRBD2. The germline gives CDR1 LNHDA, CDR2 SQIVND (reference sequence). The J segment lost 0 bases and the V segment lost 5 bases, leaving 8 bases of the junction unmatched. This CDR3 region has 18 residues. This chain's CDR3 is CASSGLAGGVRYQETQYF. The DNA of the CDR3 is TGTGCCAGTAGTGGACTAGCGGGAGGAGTGCGGTACCAAGAGACCCAGTACTTC. Supplemented by reference TRBV19 and TRBJ2-5, the full variable domain reads DGGITQSPKYLFRKEGQNVTLSCEQNLNHDAMYWYRQDPGQGLRLIYYSQIVNDFQKGDIAEGYSVSREKKESFPLTVTSAQKNPTAFYLCASSGLAGGVRYQETQYFGPGTRLLVL.

Concerning this clonotype itself: Given a much more abundant clone one base away, this may be a read error. This rearrangement joins TRBV7-6 to TRBJ2-2; possibly TRBD1 for D (5 bases). This CDR3 has 18 amino acids. CDR1 is SGHVS, CDR2 FNYEAQ, per germline. CDR3 sequence reads: CVSSSSLFDRLNTGELFF. DNA for the CDR3: TGTGTCAGCAGCTCCTCCCTATTTGACAGATTGAACACCGGGGAGCTGTTTTTT. Using reference TRBV7-6 and TRBJ2-2 for the parts outside the CDR3, the full variable domain is GAGVSQSPRYKVTKRGQDVALRCDPISGHVSLYWYRQALGQGPEFLTYFNYEAQQDKSGLPNDRFSAERPEGSISTLTIQRTEQRDSAMYRCVSSSSLFDRLNTGELFFGEGSRLTVL.

This clonotype appeared a few times. This chain joins TRBV5-1 and TRBJ1-4, with TRBD1 as a possible D gene (6 bases). V was shortened by 2 bases and J by 7 bases, with 15 bases between the two germline ends. The CDR3 spans 15 residues. Germline-derived CDR1 and CDR2 are SGHRS and YFSETQ. The CDR3 loop reads CASSLETGRFEKLFF. CDR3 sequence (DNA): TGCGCCAGCAGCTTAGAAACAGGGCGGTTTGAAAAACTGTTTTTT.

There are many counts of this clonotype. The V and J genes are TRBV5-4 and TRBJ1-1; 7 bases match TRBD1. CDR1 and CDR2 (germline): SGHNT, YYREEE (reference sequence). The CDR3 has 15 amino acids. V was clipped by 2 bases and J by 1 base; unmatched bases: 5. CDR3: CASSFRGLGNTEAFF. Here the CDR3 DNA reads TGTGCCAGCAGCTTTAGGGGGCTGGGGAACACTGAAGCTTTCTTT. Together with reference TRBV5-4 and TRBJ1-1, the CDR3 gives the full variable domain: ETGVTQSPTHLIKTRGQQVTLRCSSQSGHNTVSWYQQALGQGPQFIFQYYREEENGRGNFPPRFSGLQFPNYSSELNVNALELDDSALYLCASSFRGLGNTEAFFGQGTRLTVV.

This clonotype was observed many times. CDR3 nucleotide sequence: TGCAGTGCTAGGGTAGCGGGGGATCGGGAGACCCAGTACTTC. As protein: CSARVAGDRETQYF. The rearrangement links TRBV20-1 to TRBJ2-5, with 9 bases fitting TRBD2. Germline V gives CDR1 DFQATT, CDR2 SNEGSKA (reference sequence). Unmatched junction bases numbered 7, after V lost 3 bases and J lost 5 bases. This CDR3 has 14 residues.

This clonotype was picked up a small number of times. V gene TRBV4-2 combines with J gene TRBJ2-5; 12 bases are a match to TRBD2. The CDR3 sequence is 16 residues long. Unmatched junction bases numbered 1, after V lost 0 bases and J lost 2 bases. Per germline, CDR1 LGHNA and CDR2 YNFKEQ. In DNA, the CDR3 is TGTGCCAGCAGCCAAGACGGGACTAGCGGGCAAGAGACCCAGTACTTC. Protein sequence: CASSQDGTSGQETQYF.

This clonotype was observed at least ten times. The chain employs TRBV4-1 and TRBJ2-3; D gene ambiguous. The V end lost 4 bases, the J end lost 3 bases, and 17 bases lay between the germline ends. Per germline, CDR1 MGHRA and CDR2 YSYEKL. The CDR3 loop spans 16 amino acids. CDR3 loop: CASSPSLMSRTDTQYF. The CDR3 bases are TGCGCCAGCAGCCCCTCTCTGATGTCCAGAACAGATACGCAGTATTTT.

This clonotype was recorded many times. The gene calls are TRBV12-3 or TRBV12-4 and TRBJ2-7; the match to TRBD1 covers 9 bases. This CDR3 comprises 14 residues. J gave up 3 bases and V 5 bases, and 5 bases lay outside the gene matches. This CDR3 reads CASSTQDRGYEQYF. DNA for the CDR3: TGTGCCAGCAGTACTCAGGACAGGGGCTACGAGCAGTACTTC.

V and J are TRBV5-1 and TRBJ2-7; D uncertain. The CDR3 covers 12 residues. With 4 bases removed from V and 7 bases from J, the gap between germline ends came to 12 bases. Germline lookup yields CDR1 SGHRS and CDR2 YFSETQ. Here the CDR3 reads CASSPNVGEQYF. The CDR3 DNA follows: TGCGCCAGCAGCCCCAACGTAGGAGAGCAGTACTTC.

Many counts were recorded for this clonotype. The CDR3 spells CASSHDDRAEQFF. The CDR3 nucleotides are TGTGCCAGCAGCCACGACGACAGAGCTGAGCAGTTCTTC. This rearrangement joins TRBV3-1 to TRBJ2-1, with D tentatively TRBD1 (5 bases). The CDR3 runs to 13 residues. Germline values: CDR1 LGHDT, CDR2 YNNKEL (reference sequence). The V gene lost 3 bases and the J gene lost 9 bases, with 12 bases spanning the gap.

This clonotype was counted at least ten times. The junction departs from the called germline gene at one end, perhaps through a read error. V and J are TRBV20-1 and TRBJ2-3, with 12 positions matching TRBD2. The CDR3 loop spans 12 amino acids. The germline gives CDR1 DFQATT, CDR2 SNEGSKA (reference sequence). CDR3 sequence: CSSSGGADTQYF. CDR3 coding DNA: TGCAGTTCTAGCGGGGGGGCGGATACGCAGTATTTT.

The J gene is TRBJ1-4, the V gene TRBV7-2; D is uncertain. CDR3 length equals 13 residues. Looked up from germline, CDR1 is SGHTA and CDR2 is FQGNSA. The V gene lost 3 bases and the J gene lost 8 bases, with 10 bases spanning the gap. This CDR3 reads CASSFSGVEKLFF. Written as DNA, the CDR3 is TGTGCCAGCAGCTTTAGCGGGGTCGAAAAACTGTTTTTT.

V is TRBV4-1 and J is TRBJ2-4, with TRBD2 matching 12 bases. This CDR3 spans 15 amino acids. V was clipped by 4 bases and J by 6 bases; unmatched bases: 4. Per the germline V gene, CDR1 is MGHRA and CDR2 is YSYEKL. The CDR3 protein is CASSLLAGGPNIQYF. The CDR3 DNA is TGCGCCAGCAGCCTCCTAGCGGGGGGGCCAAACATTCAGTACTTC.

This rearrangement joins TRBV5-5 to TRBJ2-3; D is ambiguous. V was shortened by 6 bases and J by 0 bases, with 14 bases between the two germline ends. In germline, CDR1 is SGHKS, CDR2 YYEKEE (reference sequence). The CDR3 spans 15 residues. The CDR3 spells CASILDGASTDTQYF. Here the CDR3 DNA reads TGTGCCAGCATTCTGGACGGTGCTAGCACAGATACGCAGTATTTT.

The chain has TRBV12-3 or TRBV12-4 and TRBJ2-3; 8 bases fit TRBD2. V shed 3 bases and J 3 bases; nucleotides not matched to a gene: 5. This CDR3 comprises 15 residues. CDR3 region: CASSLTQRETDTQYF. In DNA, the CDR3 is TGTGCCAGCAGTTTGACGCAGCGGGAGACAGATACGCAGTATTTT.